The rows below give T cell receptor beta chains drawn from one sample of a study of blood T cells in healthy people across ages. TCRdb re-derived calls from the 5' RACE reads in MiXCR, one entry per CDR3 protein. The data hold just under 550,000 distinct CDR3 sequences, with approximately 25% observed a single time. The same sample was also studied in work on T cells of mothers and their children.

Sequenced input: blood. These receptors were taken from a boy younger than 18 in good health. CDR3s include the opening cysteine and the closing phenylalanine or tryptophan. The D gene is left open where the match is weak. Expanded clones get a size class; other rows say once, few or many, or leave the size out.

J gene,V gene,clone size,D gene,CDR3 protein,CDR3 DNA
TRBJ1-2,TRBV6-6,once,TRBD1,CASREREGTGENGYTF,TGTGCCAGCAGAGAACGCGAAGGGACAGGGGAGAATGGCTACACCTTC
TRBJ2-2,TRBV12-3/TRBV12-4,few,-,CASRPHRSPGELFF,TGTGCCAGCAGACCGCACAGGTCCCCCGGGGAGCTGTTTTTT
TRBJ1-1,TRBV30,few,-,CAWRNWGGTEAFF,TGTGCCTGGAGGAACTGGGGGGGAACTGAAGCTTTCTTT
TRBJ2-1,TRBV5-5,-,-,CASSLRWASSYNEQFF,TGTGCCAGCAGCTTAAGATGGGCGAGCTCCTACAATGAGCAGTTCTTC
TRBJ1-5,TRBV7-2,once,-,CASSLGVSQPQHF,TGTGCCAGCAGCTTGGGGGTGAGTCAGCCCCAGCATTTT
TRBJ2-2,TRBV12-5,-,-,CASGLVAALNTGELFF,TGTGCTAGTGGTTTGGTAGCGGCGCTGAACACCGGGGAGCTGTTTTTT
TRBJ2-5,TRBV28,-,TRBD2,CASNDLAGGMRETQYF,TGTGCCAGCAACGATCTAGCGGGGGGTATGAGGGAGACCCAGTACTTC
TRBJ2-5,TRBV7-9,-,TRBD1,CASSRGETGTEAQYF,TGTGCCAGCAGCCGAGGTGAGACAGGGACGGAGGCCCAGTACTTC
TRBJ2-3,TRBV7-8,-,-,CASVPIWGAADTQYF,TGTGCCAGCGTGCCAATCTGGGGCGCTGCAGATACGCAGTATTTT
TRBJ1-2,TRBV6-6,-,-,CASSYSVANYGYTF,TGTGCCAGCAGTTACTCGGTAGCTAACTATGGCTACACCTTC
TRBJ1-4,TRBV4-3,-,-,CASSWGSANEKLFF,TGCGCCAGCAGCTGGGGATCGGCTAATGAAAAACTGTTTTTT
TRBJ2-1,TRBV4-3,few,-,CASSQDGQGYEQFF,TGCGCCAGCAGCCAAGACGGGCAGGGTTATGAGCAGTTCTTC
TRBJ2-5,TRBV7-8,few,-,CASSPKHRLVGQETQYF,TGTGCCAGCAGCCCTAAACACAGACTAGTTGGTCAAGAGACCCAGTACTTC
TRBJ2-7,TRBV21-1,-,-,CASSSKGGSSSYEQYF,TGTGCCAGCAGCTCGAAGGGAGGTTCCAGCTCCTACGAGCAGTACTTC
TRBJ1-5,TRBV12-3/TRBV12-4,-,-,CASRNRAGPQHF,TGTGCCAGCAGGAATCGGGCAGGGCCCCAGCATTTT
TRBJ2-7,TRBV29-1,-,-,CSVVSRVSYEQYF,TGCAGCGTTGTGTCCAGGGTGTCCTACGAGCAGTACTTC
TRBJ2-3,TRBV6-5,-,-,CASRVAGTSTDTQYF,TGTGCCAGCAGGGTAGCAGGAACTAGCACAGATACGCAGTATTTT
TRBJ1-2,TRBV27,few,-,CASSFSRQGYGYTF,TGTGCCAGCAGTTTTTCGCGCCAGGGATATGGCTACACCTTC
TRBJ2-1,TRBV7-2,-,TRBD2,CASSFISGGVFNEQFF,TGTGCCAGCAGCTTTATAAGCGGGGGGGTTTTTAATGAGCAGTTCTTC
TRBJ2-1,TRBV7-9,-,TRBD2,CASSFGGGADNEQFF,TGTGCCAGCAGCTTCGGCGGGGGGGCGGACAATGAGCAGTTCTTC
TRBJ2-1,TRBV28,-,-,CASSTSLRNLSYNEQFF,TGTGCCAGCAGCACTTCTCTTCGGAATCTCTCCTACAATGAGCAGTTCTTC
TRBJ2-5,TRBV12-3/TRBV12-4,-,-,CASSFSGYRAETQYF,TGTGCCAGCAGTTTCTCGGGGTACCGGGCGGAGACCCAGTACTTC
TRBJ2-1,TRBV11-1,few,TRBD1,CASSYHRGRLSDEQFF,TGTGCCAGCAGCTACCACAGGGGGCGCCTGTCGGATGAGCAGTTCTTC